What follows are 2 T cell receptor beta chains derived from one specimen sequenced in a study of blood T cell repertoires in COVID-19. The data were produced by immunoSEQ multiplex PCR, yet TCRdb's version contains in-frame clones alone and is incomplete. The repertoire holds fewer than 150,000 clones, with 70% to 90% as singletons. The specimen was peripheral blood. The receptors here all came from a woman between 45 and 65 years old with acute or convalescent COVID-19.

This chain uses TRBV2 with TRBJ1-3; TRBD1 is a possible D gene (5 bases). Trimming removed 2 bases at V and 9 bases at J, with 8 bases between. The germline gives CDR1 SNHLY, CDR2 FYNNEI. The CDR3 contains 12 residues. The CDR3 DNA reads TGTGCCAGCAGTGAACTCGGGGGCACCATATATTTT. It codes for CASSELGGTIYF. Based on the CDR3 plus reference TRBV2 and TRBJ1-3, the full variable domain is EPEVTQTPSHQVTQMGQEVILRCVPISNHLYFYWYRQILGQKVEFLVSFYNNEISEKSEIFDDQFSVERPDGSNFTLKIRSTKLEDSAMYFCASSELGGTIYFGEGSWLTVV.

V and J are TRBV2 and TRBJ1-4; D gene uncertain. The CDR3 contains 17 residues. The germline V gene has CDR1 SNHLY and CDR2 FYNNEI. Deletions cut 4 bases from V and 5 bases from J, with 20 bases between. For the CDR3, the DNA is TGTGCCAGCAGTGGGCTCGGACTCCGAACTCAAAATGAAAAACTGTTTTTT. This translates into CASSGLGLRTQNEKLFF.